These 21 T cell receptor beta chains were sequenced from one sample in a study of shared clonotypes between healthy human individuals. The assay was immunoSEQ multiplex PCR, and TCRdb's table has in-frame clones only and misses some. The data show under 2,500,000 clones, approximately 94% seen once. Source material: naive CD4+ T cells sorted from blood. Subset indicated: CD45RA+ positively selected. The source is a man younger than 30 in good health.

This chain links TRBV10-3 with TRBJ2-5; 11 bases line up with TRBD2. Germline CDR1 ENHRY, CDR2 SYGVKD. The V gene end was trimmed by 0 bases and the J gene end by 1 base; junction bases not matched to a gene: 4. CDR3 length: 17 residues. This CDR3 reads CAISESTSGAFQETQYF. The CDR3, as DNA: TGTGCCATCAGTGAGTCGACTAGCGGGGCCTTCCAAGAGACCCAGTACTTC.

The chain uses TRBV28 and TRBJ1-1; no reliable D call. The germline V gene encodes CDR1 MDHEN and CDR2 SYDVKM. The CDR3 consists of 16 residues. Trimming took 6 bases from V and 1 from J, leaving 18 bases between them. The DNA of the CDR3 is TGTGCCAGCAGCTCCCCGGGGTGGACGGGGAACACTGAAGCTTTCTTT. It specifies CASSSPGWTGNTEAFF.

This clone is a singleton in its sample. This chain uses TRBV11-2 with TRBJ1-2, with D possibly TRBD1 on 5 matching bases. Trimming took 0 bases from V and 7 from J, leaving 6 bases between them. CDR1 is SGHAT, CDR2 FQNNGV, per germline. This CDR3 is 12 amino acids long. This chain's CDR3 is CASSLDGGGYTF. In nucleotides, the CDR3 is TGTGCCAGCAGCTTAGACGGGGGTGGCTACACCTTC.

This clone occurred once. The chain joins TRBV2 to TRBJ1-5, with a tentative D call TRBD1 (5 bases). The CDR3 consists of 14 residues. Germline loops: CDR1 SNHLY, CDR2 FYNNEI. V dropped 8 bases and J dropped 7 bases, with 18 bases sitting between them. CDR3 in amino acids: CASEREGAGQPQHF. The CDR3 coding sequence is TGTGCCAGCGAGAGGGAAGGGGCTGGGCAGCCCCAGCATTTT.

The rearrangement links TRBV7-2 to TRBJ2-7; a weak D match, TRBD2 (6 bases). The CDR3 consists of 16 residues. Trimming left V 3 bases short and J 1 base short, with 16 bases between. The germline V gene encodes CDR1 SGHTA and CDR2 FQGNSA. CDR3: CASSLSWRGSSYEQYF. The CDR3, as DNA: TGTGCCAGCAGCTTGTCTTGGCGGGGATCTTCCTACGAGCAGTACTTC.

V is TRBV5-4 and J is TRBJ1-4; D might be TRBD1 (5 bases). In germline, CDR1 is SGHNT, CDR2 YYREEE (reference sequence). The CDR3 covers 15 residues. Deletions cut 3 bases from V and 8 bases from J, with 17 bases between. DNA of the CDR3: TGTGCCAGCAGCTCTTGGGGGAGTCTCAAGGAAAAACTGTTTTTT. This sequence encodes CASSSWGSLKEKLFF.

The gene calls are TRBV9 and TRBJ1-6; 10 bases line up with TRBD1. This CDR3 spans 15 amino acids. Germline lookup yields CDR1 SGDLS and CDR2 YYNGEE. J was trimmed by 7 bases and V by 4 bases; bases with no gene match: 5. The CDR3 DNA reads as TGTGCCAGCAGCCCATCGGGACAGGGGAATTCACCCCTCCACTTT. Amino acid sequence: CASSPSGQGNSPLHF. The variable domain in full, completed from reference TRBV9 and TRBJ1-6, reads DSGVTQTPKHLITATGQRVTLRCSPRSGDLSVYWYQQSLDQGLQFLIQYYNGEERAKGNILERFSAQQFPDLHSELNLSSLELGDSALYFCASSPSGQGNSPLHFGNGTRLTVT.

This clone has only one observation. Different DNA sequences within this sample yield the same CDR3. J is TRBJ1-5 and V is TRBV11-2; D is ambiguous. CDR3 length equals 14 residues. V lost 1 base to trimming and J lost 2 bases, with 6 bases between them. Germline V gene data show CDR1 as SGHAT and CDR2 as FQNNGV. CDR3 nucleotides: TGTGCCAGCAGCTTAGTACCAGGCAATCAGCCCCAGCATTTT. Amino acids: CASSLVPGNQPQHF.

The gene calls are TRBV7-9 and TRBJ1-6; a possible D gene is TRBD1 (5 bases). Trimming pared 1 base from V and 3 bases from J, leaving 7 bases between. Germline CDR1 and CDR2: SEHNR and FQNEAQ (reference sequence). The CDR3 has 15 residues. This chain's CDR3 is CASSLGGFYNSPLHF. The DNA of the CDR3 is TGTGCCAGCAGCTTAGGGGGGTTCTATAATTCACCCCTCCACTTT.

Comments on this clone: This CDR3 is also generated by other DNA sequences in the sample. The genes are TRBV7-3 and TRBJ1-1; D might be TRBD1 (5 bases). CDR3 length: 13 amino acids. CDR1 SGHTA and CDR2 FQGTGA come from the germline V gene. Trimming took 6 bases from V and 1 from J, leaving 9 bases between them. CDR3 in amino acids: CASRLQGNTEAFF. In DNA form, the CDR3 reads TGTGCCAGCAGACTCCAGGGGAACACTGAAGCTTTCTTT.

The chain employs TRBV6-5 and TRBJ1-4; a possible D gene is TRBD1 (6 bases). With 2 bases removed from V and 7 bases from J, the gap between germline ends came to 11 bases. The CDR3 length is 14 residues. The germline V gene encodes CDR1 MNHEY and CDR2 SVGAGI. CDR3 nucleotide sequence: TGTGCCAGCAGTTACCTACAGGGTGGTGAAAAACTGTTTTTT. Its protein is CASSYLQGGEKLFF.

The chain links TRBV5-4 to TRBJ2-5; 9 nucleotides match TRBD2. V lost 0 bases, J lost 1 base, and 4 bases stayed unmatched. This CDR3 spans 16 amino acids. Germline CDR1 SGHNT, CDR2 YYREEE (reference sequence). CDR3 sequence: CASSLDAREGQETQYF. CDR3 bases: TGTGCCAGCAGCTTGGACGCGCGGGAGGGCCAAGAGACCCAGTACTTC.

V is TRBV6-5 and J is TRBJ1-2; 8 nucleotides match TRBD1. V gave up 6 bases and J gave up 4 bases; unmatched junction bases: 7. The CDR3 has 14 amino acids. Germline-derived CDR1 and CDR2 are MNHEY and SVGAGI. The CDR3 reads CASRVRTGSYGYTF. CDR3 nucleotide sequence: TGTGCCAGCAGGGTCAGGACAGGGTCCTATGGCTACACCTTC.

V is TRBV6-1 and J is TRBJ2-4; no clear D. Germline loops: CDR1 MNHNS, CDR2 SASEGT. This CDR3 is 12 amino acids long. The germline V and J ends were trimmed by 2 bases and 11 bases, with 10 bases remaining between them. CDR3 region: CASSEIWSLQYF. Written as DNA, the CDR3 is TGTGCCAGCAGTGAAATTTGGTCTCTTCAGTACTTC.

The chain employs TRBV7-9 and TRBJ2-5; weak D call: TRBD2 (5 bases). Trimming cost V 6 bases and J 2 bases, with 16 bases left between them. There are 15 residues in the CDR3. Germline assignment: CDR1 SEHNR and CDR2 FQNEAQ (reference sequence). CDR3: CASRGGVASQETQYF. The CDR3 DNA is TGTGCCAGCAGGGGTGGGGTAGCGAGTCAAGAGACCCAGTACTTC.

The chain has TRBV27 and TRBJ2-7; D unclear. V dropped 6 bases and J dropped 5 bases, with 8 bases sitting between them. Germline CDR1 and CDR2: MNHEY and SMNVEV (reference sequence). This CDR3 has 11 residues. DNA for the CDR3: TGTGCCAGCAGAGATCGGGACGAGCAGTACTTC. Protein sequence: CASRDRDEQYF.

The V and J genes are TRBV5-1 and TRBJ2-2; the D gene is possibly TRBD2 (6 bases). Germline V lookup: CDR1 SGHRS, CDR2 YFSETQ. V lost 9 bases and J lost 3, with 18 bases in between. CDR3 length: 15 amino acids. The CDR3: CATSGVGLHTGELFF. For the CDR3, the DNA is TGCGCCACTTCAGGAGTCGGACTACACACCGGGGAGCTGTTTTTT.

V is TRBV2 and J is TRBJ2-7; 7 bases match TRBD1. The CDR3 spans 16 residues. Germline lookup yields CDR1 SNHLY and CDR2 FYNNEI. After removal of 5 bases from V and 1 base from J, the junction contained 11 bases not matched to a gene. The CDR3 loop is CASSQGVLLLSYEQYF. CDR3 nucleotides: TGTGCCAGCAGTCAGGGGGTGCTCCTCCTTTCCTACGAGCAGTACTTC.

The CDR3 here is CATSRDLGTSYEQYF. The DNA of the CDR3 is TGTGCCACCAGCAGAGATCTGGGGACAAGTTACGAGCAGTACTTC. This chain joins TRBV15 and TRBJ2-7; D might be TRBD1 (6 bases). The CDR3 spans 15 residues. Looked up from germline, CDR1 is LNHNV and CDR2 is YYDKDF (reference sequence). V gave up 0 bases and J gave up 4 bases, with 13 bases separating them. Looking up the rest from reference TRBV15 and TRBJ2-7 gives the full variable domain: DAMVIQNPRYQVTQFGKPVTLSCSQTLNHNVMYWYQQKSSQAPKLLFHYYDKDFNNEADTPDNFQSRRPNTSFCFLDIRSPGLGDTAMYLCATSRDLGTSYEQYFGPGTRLTVT.

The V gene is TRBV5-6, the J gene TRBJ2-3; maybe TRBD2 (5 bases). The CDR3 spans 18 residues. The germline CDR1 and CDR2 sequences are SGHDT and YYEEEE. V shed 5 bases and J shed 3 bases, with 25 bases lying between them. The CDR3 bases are TGTGCCAGCAGTTCTCCAGGCGGGTGGGGTTTCCCTACAGATACGCAGTATTTT. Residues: CASSSPGGWGFPTDTQYF.

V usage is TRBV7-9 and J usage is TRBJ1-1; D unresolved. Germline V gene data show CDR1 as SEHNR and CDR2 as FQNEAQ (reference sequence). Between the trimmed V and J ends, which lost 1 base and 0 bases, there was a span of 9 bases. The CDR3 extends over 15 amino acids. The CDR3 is CASSLVAAMNTEAFF. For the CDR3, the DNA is TGTGCCAGCAGCTTAGTCGCCGCGATGAACACTGAAGCTTTCTTT.